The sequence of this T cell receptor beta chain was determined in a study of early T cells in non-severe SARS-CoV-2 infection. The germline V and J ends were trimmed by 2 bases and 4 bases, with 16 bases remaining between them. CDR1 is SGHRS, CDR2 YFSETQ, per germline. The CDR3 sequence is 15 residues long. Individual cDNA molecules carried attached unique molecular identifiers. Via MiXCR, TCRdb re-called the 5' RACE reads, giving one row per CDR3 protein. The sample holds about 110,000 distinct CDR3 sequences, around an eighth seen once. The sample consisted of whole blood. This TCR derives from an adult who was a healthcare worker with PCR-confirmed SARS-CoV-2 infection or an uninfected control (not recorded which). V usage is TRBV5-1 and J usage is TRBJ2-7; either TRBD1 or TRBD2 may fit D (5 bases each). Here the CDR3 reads CASSFSGTDLYEQYF. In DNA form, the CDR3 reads TGCGCCAGCAGCTTCTCCGGGACGGATCTTTACGAGCAGTACTTC.